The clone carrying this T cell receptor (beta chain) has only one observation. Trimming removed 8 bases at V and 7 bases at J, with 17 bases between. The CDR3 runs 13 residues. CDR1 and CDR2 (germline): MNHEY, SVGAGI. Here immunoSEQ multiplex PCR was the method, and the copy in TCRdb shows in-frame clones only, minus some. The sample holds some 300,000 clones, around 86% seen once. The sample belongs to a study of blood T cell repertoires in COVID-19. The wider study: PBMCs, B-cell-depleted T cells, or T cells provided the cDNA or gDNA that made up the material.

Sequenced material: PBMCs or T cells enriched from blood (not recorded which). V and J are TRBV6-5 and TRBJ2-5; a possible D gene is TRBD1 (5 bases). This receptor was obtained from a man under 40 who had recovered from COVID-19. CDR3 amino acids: CASSRDRRLTQYF. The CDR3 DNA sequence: TGTGCCAGCTCGAGAGACAGAAGGTTGACCCAGTACTTC.